The 20 T cell receptor beta chains given below trace back to one sample, sequenced in a study of blood T cell repertoires in COVID-19. The data were produced by immunoSEQ multiplex PCR, yet TCRdb's version contains in-frame clones alone and is incomplete. Of about 80,000 clones in the sample, about nine tenths were seen once. The sequenced sample was peripheral blood. The origin of the receptors is a woman older than 75 with acute or convalescent COVID-19.

There are a few counts of this clone. The rearrangement uses TRBV6-6 and TRBJ2-7; tentative D call: TRBD2 (5 bases). Germline lookup yields CDR1 MNHNY and CDR2 SVGAGI (reference sequence). The CDR3 has 14 amino acids. The V gene lost 2 bases and the J gene lost 3 bases, with 11 bases spanning the gap. CDR3 region: CASSYAGLNYEQYF. CDR3 coding DNA: TGTGCCAGCAGTTACGCGGGTCTTAACTACGAGCAGTACTTC.

J is TRBJ1-1 and V is TRBV6-5; D unresolved. This CDR3 is 13 amino acids long. CDR1 MNHEY and CDR2 SVGAGI come from the germline V gene. V shed 4 bases and J shed 1 base, with 7 bases lying between them. CDR3 nucleotide sequence: TGTGCCAGCAGTTGGTATAGGAACACTGAAGCTTTCTTT. Residues: CASSWYRNTEAFF.

The chain links TRBV28 to TRBJ2-3; D may be TRBD1 (6 bases). Trimming removed 7 bases from V and 1 base from J, with 15 bases in between. The germline V gene has CDR1 MDHEN and CDR2 SYDVKM. The CDR3 has 15 residues. CDR3 DNA sequence: TGTGCCAGCACATATGGGGCAGGGGGCACAGATACGCAGTATTTT. It encodes CASTYGAGGTDTQYF.

The rearrangement uses TRBV4-1 and TRBJ2-5; D remains ambiguous. The CDR3 has 14 amino acids. Trimming removed 2 bases at V and 7 bases at J, with 14 bases between. Germline V gives CDR1 MGHRA, CDR2 YSYEKL. In DNA form, the CDR3 reads TGCGCCAGCAGCCAAATGACTGACCCGAGGACCCAGTACTTC. This gives the protein CASSQMTDPRTQYF.

Only one count was recorded for this clone. The chain recombines TRBV3-1 (or the pseudogene TRBV3-2) with TRBJ1-2; D is uncertain. Looked up from germline, CDR1 is LGHDT and CDR2 is YNNKEL (reference sequence). Trimming shortened V by 0 bases and J by 5 bases, and 19 bases separated the two germline ends. The CDR3 has 17 amino acids. The CDR3 DNA sequence: TGTGCCAGCAGCCAAGAACGGGCGCGCTACGGAGGGTATGGCTACACCTTC. Translating it yields CASSQERARYGGYGYTF.

This chain connects TRBV3-1 (or the pseudogene TRBV3-2) to TRBJ1-6; possibly TRBD1 for D (5 bases). The CDR3 covers 16 residues. In germline, CDR1 is LGHDT, CDR2 YNNKEL (reference sequence). Deletions cut 0 bases from V and 3 bases from J, with 9 bases between. CDR3 coding DNA: TGTGCCAGCAGCCAAGAGAAACAGGTCTATAATTCACCCCTCCACTTT. Protein sequence: CASSQEKQVYNSPLHF.

This chain joins TRBV14 and TRBJ1-6; D is possibly TRBD1 (5 bases). Between the trimmed V and J ends, which lost 1 base and 7 bases, there was a span of 14 bases. Germline CDR1 is SGHDN and CDR2 is FVKESK. The CDR3 consists of 16 residues. The CDR3 loop reads CASSQASGQGNSPLHF. In DNA form, the CDR3 reads TGTGCCAGCAGCCAAGCGTCTGGGCAGGGCAATTCACCCCTCCACTTT.

This chain links TRBV11-2 with TRBJ2-3, with 14 bases fitting TRBD2. The V gene's germline CDR1 is SGHAT and CDR2 FQNNGV. Losses at the gene ends were 8 bases for V and 1 base for J; bases not matched to a gene: 8. CDR3 size: 17 residues. CDR3 residues: CASGGTSGRDGTDTQYF. CDR3 nucleotide sequence: TGTGCCAGCGGAGGGACTAGCGGGAGAGACGGCACAGATACGCAGTATTTT.

The chain employs TRBV5-6 and TRBJ2-5; a weak D match, TRBD2 (5 bases). The CDR3 spans 16 residues. The germline V gene encodes CDR1 SGHDT and CDR2 YYEEEE. V lost 0 bases and J 0 bases, leaving 12 bases between the germline ends. The CDR3 is CASSLGGSRYQETQYF. CDR3 in DNA: TGTGCCAGCAGCTTGGGAGGGTCTCGGTACCAAGAGACCCAGTACTTC.

The chain recombines TRBV6-1 with TRBJ1-5, with 11 bases fitting TRBD1. Germline V gives CDR1 MNHNS, CDR2 SASEGT. V lost 0 bases to trimming and J lost 5 bases; unmatched junction nucleotides: 3. CDR3 size: 16 residues. CDR3: CASSEAWGQGDQPQHF. CDR3 DNA: TGTGCCAGCAGTGAAGCGTGGGGACAGGGGGATCAGCCCCAGCATTTT.

The rearrangement joins TRBV5-5 to TRBJ1-1, with D possibly matching TRBD1 (5 bases). V lost 5 bases, J lost 1 base, and 12 bases lay in between. The germline CDR1 and CDR2 sequences are SGHKS and YYEKEE (reference sequence). This CDR3 is 14 amino acids long. This CDR3 reads CASSRQSENTEAFF. CDR3 coding DNA: TGTGCCAGCAGTCGACAGTCAGAGAACACTGAAGCTTTCTTT. The full variable domain, rest sourced from reference TRBV5-5 and TRBJ1-1, is DAGVTQSPTHLIKTRGQQVTLRCSPISGHKSVSWYQQVLGQGPQFIFQYYEKEERGRGNFPDRFSARQFPNYSSELNVNALLLGDSALYLCASSRQSENTEAFFGQGTRLTVV.

This chain links TRBV25-1 with TRBJ2-2; D unresolved. V lost 4 bases and J lost 0, with 6 bases in between. The CDR3 spans 14 residues. Germline CDR1 MGHDK, CDR2 SYGVNS. The CDR3 DNA is TGTGCCAGCAGTGTCAGGACGAACACCGGGGAGCTGTTTTTT. Protein: CASSVRTNTGELFF.

This clone showed up just once. The V gene is TRBV6-5, the J gene TRBJ2-2; 7 bases line up with TRBD2. Germline CDR1 and CDR2: MNHEY and SVGAGI. V lost 6 bases, J lost 0 bases, and 4 bases stayed unmatched. This CDR3 comprises 15 residues. The CDR3 nucleotides read TGTGCCAGCAGGCTAGGACTAGCGAACACCGGGGAGCTGTTTTTT. This encodes CASRLGLANTGELFF.

The chain recombines TRBV10-3 with TRBJ2-7; TRBD2 matches at 7 bases. Germline V gene sequence: CDR1 ENHRY, CDR2 SYGVKD. The junction had 11 bases not matched to a gene; V was cut back by 4 bases and J by 5 bases. The CDR3 spans 15 residues. CDR3 nucleotides: TGTGCCATCAGTGCCACTTGGGGAGGGTACCACGAGCAGTACTTC. Encoded protein: CAISATWGGYHEQYF.

This chain uses TRBV6-5 with TRBJ1-2; unclear D gene. The germline V and J ends were trimmed by 6 bases and 1 base, with 3 bases remaining between them. The CDR3 covers 11 residues. The germline V gene encodes CDR1 MNHEY and CDR2 SVGAGI. The CDR3: CASSYNYGYTF. In nucleotides, the CDR3 is TGTGCCAGCAGCTATAACTATGGCTACACCTTC.

The chain uses TRBV6-1 and TRBJ1-6; 8 bases line up with TRBD1. V dropped 2 bases and J dropped 8; count of bases not matched to a gene: 8. The CDR3 has 16 amino acids. Germline V gene data show CDR1 as MNHNS and CDR2 as SASEGT. CDR3 sequence reads: CASSESDRVAHSPLHF. The CDR3 coding sequence is TGTGCCAGCAGTGAATCGGACAGGGTGGCTCATTCACCCCTCCACTTT.

CDR3 bases: TGCAGTGCTAGTACGCTAGCGGGGTACGAGCAGTACTTC. Translation: CSASTLAGYEQYF. This chain links TRBV20-1 with TRBJ2-7, with 9 bases identical to TRBD2. CDR3 size: 13 residues. V shed 3 bases and J 4 bases; nucleotides not matched to a gene: 4. Germline CDR1 and CDR2: DFQATT and SNEGSKA (reference sequence).

The rearrangement joins TRBV6-5 to TRBJ1-1; no clear D gene. The V gene lost 0 bases and the J gene lost 4 bases, with 9 bases spanning the gap. The CDR3 covers 14 residues. Germline V CDR1 and CDR2: MNHEY, SVGAGI. CDR3 residues: CASSYSQRGTEAFF. CDR3 nucleotides: TGTGCCAGCAGTTACTCCCAGCGGGGCACTGAAGCTTTCTTT.

The V gene is TRBV6-5, the J gene TRBJ2-7, with 7 bases aligning to TRBD2. The germline V gene has CDR1 MNHEY and CDR2 SVGAGI. This CDR3 is built from 15 residues. V lost 4 bases, J lost 4 bases, and 10 bases stayed unmatched. CDR3 coding DNA: TGTGCCAGCAGTTCCTTAATAGCGGGTGGGTACGAGCAGTACTTC. Amino acid sequence: CASSSLIAGGYEQYF.

V and J are TRBV5-1 and TRBJ2-3; TRBD1 is a possible D gene (5 bases). Looked up from germline, CDR1 is SGHRS and CDR2 is YFSETQ. Trimming took off 4 bases at V and 2 bases at J, with 11 bases between the two ends. The CDR3 consists of 14 residues. The CDR3 DNA is TGCGCCAGCAGCGGAGTGACAGTCACAGATACGCAGTATTTT. Residues: CASSGVTVTDTQYF.